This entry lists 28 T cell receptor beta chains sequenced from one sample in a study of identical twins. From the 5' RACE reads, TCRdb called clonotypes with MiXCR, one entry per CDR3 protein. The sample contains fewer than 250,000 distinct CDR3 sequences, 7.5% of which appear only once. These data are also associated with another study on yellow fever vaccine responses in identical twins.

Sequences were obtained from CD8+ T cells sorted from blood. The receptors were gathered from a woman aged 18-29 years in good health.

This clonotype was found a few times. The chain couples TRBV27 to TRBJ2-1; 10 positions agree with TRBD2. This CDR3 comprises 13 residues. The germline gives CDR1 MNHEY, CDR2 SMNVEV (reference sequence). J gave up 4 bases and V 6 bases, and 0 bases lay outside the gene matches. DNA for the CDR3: TGTGCCAGCAGGACTAGCGGGTACAATGAGCAGTTCTTC. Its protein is CASRTSGYNEQFF.

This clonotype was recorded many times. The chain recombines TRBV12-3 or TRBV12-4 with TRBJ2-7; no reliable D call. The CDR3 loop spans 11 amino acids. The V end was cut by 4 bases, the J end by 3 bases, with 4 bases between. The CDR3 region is CASSYGYEQYF. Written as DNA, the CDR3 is TGTGCCAGCAGTTACGGCTACGAGCAGTACTTC.

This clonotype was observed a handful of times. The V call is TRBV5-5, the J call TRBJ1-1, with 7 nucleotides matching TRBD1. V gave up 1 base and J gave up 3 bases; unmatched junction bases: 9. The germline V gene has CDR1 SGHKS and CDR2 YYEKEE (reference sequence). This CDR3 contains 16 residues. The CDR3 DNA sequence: TGTGCCAGCAGCTTGTTCGGGACAGATAAAGACACTGAAGCTTTCTTT. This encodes CASSLFGTDKDTEAFF.

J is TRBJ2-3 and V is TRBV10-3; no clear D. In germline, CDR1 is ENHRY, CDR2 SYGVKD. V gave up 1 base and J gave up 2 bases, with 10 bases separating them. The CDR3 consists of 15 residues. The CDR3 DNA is TGTGCCATCAGTGAGTTCGGATTGCCCACAGATACGCAGTATTTT. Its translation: CAISEFGLPTDTQYF.

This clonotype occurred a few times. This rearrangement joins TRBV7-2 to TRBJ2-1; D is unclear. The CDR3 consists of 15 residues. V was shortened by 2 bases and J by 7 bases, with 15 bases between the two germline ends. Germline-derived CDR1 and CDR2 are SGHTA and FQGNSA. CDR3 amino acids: CASSLMLTPGNEQFF. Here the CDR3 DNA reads TGTGCCAGCAGCTTAATGCTGACTCCTGGGAATGAGCAGTTCTTC.

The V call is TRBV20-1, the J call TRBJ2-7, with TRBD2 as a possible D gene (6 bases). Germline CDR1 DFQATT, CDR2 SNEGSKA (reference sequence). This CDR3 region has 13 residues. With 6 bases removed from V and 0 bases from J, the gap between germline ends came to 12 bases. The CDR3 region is CSANPDYSYEQYF. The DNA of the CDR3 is TGCAGTGCCAACCCGGACTACTCCTACGAGCAGTACTTC.

CDR3 sequence: CASSFEQGTYNEQFF. The CDR3, as DNA: TGTGCCAGCAGCTTCGAACAGGGGACCTACAATGAGCAGTTCTTC. The chain has TRBV7-3 and TRBJ2-1; 7 bases match TRBD1. V lost 3 bases and J lost 2; bases outside the gene matches: 4. CDR1 and CDR2 (germline): SGHTA, FQGTGA. The CDR3 contains 15 residues.

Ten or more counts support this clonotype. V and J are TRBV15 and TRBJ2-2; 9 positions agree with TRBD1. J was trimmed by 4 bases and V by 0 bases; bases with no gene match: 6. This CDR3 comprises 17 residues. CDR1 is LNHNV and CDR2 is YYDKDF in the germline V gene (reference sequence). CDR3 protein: CATSRDFGTGFTGELFF. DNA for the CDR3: TGTGCCACCAGCAGAGATTTCGGGACAGGGTTCACCGGGGAGCTGTTTTTT.

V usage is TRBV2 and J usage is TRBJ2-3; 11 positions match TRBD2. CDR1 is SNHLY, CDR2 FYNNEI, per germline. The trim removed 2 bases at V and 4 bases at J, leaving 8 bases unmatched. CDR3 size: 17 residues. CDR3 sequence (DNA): TGTGCCAGCAGTGAATTAGCGGGAGGGCCTTTGGCAGATACGCAGTATTTT. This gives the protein CASSELAGGPLADTQYF.

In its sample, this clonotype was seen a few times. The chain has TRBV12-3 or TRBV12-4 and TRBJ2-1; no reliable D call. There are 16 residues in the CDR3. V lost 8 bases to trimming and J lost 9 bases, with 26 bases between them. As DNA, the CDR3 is TGTGCCAGCGGGAATACCGCGGAAGAGAGACGACGTGAGCAGTTCTTC. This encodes CASGNTAEERRREQFF.

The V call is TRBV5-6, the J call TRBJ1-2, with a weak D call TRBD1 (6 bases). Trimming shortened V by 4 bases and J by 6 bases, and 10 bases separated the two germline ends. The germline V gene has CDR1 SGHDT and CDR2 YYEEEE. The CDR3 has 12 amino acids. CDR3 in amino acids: CASSTSGDGYTF. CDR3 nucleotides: TGTGCCAGCAGCACCTCAGGGGATGGCTACACCTTC.

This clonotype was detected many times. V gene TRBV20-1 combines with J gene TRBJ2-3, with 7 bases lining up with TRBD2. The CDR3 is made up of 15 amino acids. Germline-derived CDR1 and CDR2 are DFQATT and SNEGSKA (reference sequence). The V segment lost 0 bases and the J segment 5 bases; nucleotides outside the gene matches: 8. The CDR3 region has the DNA TGCAGTGCTAGAGATCTAGCGGCCTCGGGAGATACGCAGTATTTT. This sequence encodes CSARDLAASGDTQYF.

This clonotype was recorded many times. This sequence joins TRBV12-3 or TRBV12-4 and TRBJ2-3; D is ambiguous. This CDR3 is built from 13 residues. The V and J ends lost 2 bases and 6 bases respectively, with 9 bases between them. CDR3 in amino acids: CASSLFYGDTQYF. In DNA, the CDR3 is TGTGCCAGCAGTTTATTTTATGGGGATACGCAGTATTTT.

The CDR3 spells CASSLSPGLGDYGYTF. The CDR3 DNA is TGTGCCAGCAGTTTATCGCCAGGCCTAGGGGACTATGGCTACACCTTC. The chain recombines TRBV27 with TRBJ1-2, with a possible D match to TRBD1 (5 bases). The V gene's germline CDR1 is MNHEY and CDR2 SMNVEV (reference sequence). The CDR3 totals 16 residues. Deletions cut 0 bases from V and 3 bases from J, with 14 bases between.

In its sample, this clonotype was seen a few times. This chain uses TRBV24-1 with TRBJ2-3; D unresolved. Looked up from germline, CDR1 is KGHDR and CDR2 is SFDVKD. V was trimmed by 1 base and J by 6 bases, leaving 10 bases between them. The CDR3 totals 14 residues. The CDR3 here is CATSDFIGGDTQYF. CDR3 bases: TGTGCCACCAGTGATTTCATCGGCGGTGATACGCAGTATTTT.

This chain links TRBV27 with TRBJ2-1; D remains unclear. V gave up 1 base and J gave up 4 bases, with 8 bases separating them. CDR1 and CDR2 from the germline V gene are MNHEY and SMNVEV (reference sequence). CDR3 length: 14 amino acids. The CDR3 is CASSLFLGYNEQFF. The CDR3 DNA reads TGTGCCAGCAGTTTATTTCTCGGTTACAATGAGCAGTTCTTC.

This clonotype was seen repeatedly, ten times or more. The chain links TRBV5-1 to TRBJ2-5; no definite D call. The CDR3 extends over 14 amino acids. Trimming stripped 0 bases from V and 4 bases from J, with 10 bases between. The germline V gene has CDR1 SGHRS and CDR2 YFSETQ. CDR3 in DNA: TGCGCCAGCAGCTTGGTGGTAGGGCTAGAGACCCAGTACTTC. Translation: CASSLVVGLETQYF.

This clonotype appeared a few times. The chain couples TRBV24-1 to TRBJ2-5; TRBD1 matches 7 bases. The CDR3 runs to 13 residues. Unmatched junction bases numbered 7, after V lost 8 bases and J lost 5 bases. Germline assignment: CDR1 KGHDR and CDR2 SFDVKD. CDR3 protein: CATNRGPGETQYF. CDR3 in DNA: TGTGCCACCAACAGGGGTCCGGGGGAGACCCAGTACTTC.

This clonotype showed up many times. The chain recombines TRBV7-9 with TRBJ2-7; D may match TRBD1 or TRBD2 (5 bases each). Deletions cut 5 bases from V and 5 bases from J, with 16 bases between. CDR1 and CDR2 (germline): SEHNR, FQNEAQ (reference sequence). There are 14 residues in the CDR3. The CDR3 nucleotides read TGTGCCAGCAGCGCCCTGGGGGTAAGGGACGAGCAGTACGTC. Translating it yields CASSALGVRDEQYV.

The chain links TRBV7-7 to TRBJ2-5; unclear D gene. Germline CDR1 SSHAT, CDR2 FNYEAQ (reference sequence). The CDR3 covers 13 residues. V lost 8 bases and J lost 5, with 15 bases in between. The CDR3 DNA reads TGTGCCAGCGGTAGTAACGTGGGGGAGACCCAGTACTTC. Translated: CASGSNVGETQYF.

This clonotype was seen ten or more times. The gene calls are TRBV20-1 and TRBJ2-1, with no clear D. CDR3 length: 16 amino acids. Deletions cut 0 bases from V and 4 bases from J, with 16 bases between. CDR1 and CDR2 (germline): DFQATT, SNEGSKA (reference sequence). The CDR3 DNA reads TGCAGTGCTAGAGATTTGGTACGTATATCGTACAATGAGCAGTTCTTC. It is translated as CSARDLVRISYNEQFF.

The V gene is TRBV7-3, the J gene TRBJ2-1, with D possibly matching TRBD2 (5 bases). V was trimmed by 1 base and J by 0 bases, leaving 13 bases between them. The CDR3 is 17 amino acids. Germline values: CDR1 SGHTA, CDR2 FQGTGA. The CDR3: CASSLNAGISSYNEQFF. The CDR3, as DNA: TGTGCCAGCAGCTTAAATGCCGGGATTAGCTCCTACAATGAGCAGTTCTTC.

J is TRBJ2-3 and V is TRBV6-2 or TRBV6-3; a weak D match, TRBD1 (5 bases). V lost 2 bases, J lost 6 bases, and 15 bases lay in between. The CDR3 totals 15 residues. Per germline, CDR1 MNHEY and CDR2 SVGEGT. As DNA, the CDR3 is TGTGCCAGCAGTTACGAAGGACCCTGGGGCGATACGCAGTATTTT. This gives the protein CASSYEGPWGDTQYF.

This CDR3 reads CASSQYERDTQYF. The CDR3 DNA sequence: TGTGCCAGCAGCCAGTATGAGCGAGATACGCAGTATTTT. The V call is TRBV7-7, the J call TRBJ2-3, with unresolved D. CDR1 and CDR2 from the germline V gene are SSHAT and FNYEAQ (reference sequence). The CDR3 is 13 amino acids. V dropped 5 bases and J dropped 5 bases, with 11 bases sitting between them.

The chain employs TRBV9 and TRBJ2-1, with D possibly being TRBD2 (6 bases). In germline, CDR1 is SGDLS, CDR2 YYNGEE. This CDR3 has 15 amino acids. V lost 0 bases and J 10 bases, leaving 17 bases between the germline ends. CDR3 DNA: TGTGCCAGCAGCGTAGGGACTGCCGGGAGTTGGGAGCAGTTCTTC. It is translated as CASSVGTAGSWEQFF. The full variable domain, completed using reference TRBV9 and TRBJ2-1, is DSGVTQTPKHLITATGQRVTLRCSPRSGDLSVYWYQQSLDQGLQFLIQYYNGEERAKGNILERFSAQQFPDLHSELNLSSLELGDSALYFCASSVGTAGSWEQFFGPGTRLTVL.

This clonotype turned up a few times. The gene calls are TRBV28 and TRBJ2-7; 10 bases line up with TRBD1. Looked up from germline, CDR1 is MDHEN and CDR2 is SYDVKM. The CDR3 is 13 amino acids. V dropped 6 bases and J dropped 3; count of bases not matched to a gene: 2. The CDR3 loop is CASSGQGDYEQYV. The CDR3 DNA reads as TGTGCCAGCAGCGGACAGGGGGACTACGAGCAGTACGTC.

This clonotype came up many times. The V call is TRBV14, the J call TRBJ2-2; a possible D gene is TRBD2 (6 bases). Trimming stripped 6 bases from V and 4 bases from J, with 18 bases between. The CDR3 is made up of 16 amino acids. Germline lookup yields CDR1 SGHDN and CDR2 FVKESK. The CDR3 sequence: CASSRVAAVGTGELFF. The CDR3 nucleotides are TGTGCCAGCAGTAGAGTAGCGGCAGTCGGCACCGGGGAGCTGTTTTTT. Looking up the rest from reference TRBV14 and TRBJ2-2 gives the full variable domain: EAGVTQFPSHSVIEKGQTVTLRCDPISGHDNLYWYRRVMGKEIKFLLHFVKESKQDESGMPNNRFLAERTGGTYSTLKVQPAELEDSGVYFCASSRVAAVGTGELFFGEGSRLTVL.

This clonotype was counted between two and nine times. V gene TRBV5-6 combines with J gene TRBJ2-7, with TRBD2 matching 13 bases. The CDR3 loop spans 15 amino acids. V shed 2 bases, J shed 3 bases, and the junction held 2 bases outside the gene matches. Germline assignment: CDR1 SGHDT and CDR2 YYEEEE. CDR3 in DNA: TGTGCCAGCAGCTTTGGGACTAGCGGGAACTACGAGCAGTACTTC. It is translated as CASSFGTSGNYEQYF.